One sample yielded the 3 T cell receptor beta chains listed below, sequenced in a study of T cells in Graves' hyperthyroidism and ophthalmopathy. RNA transcripts served as the template for amplifying TCR beta CDR3 regions. In the first-round RT-PCR of the TCR CDR3, the HTBI primer set was used. TCRdb recomputed calls from the multiplex PCR reads with MiXCR, one row per CDR3 protein. Among 350,000 to 400,000 distinct CDR3 sequences, approximately 13% were seen once, and the ten largest hold around 10%. The sequencing sample was made of blood. These receptor sequences come from a woman aged 60 to 75 with Graves' hyperthyroidism.

The CDR3 region has the DNA TGTGCCAGCCTTGGACTAGCGGGCACCGGGGAGCTGTTTTTT. It translates to CASLGLAGTGELFF. This chain connects TRBV3-1 to TRBJ2-2; TRBD2 matches 11 bases. The CDR3 extends over 14 amino acids. Germline trimming cut 8 bases from V and 4 bases from J; bases unmatched to any gene: 3. Germline V gene lookup returns CDR1 LGHDT and CDR2 YNNKEL (reference sequence).

This clonotype was detected many times. The V gene is TRBV28, the J gene TRBJ2-1, with 8 nucleotides matching TRBD1. Losses at the gene ends were 6 bases for V and 8 bases for J; bases not matched to a gene: 15. The CDR3 covers 16 residues. The V gene's germline CDR1 is MDHEN and CDR2 SYDVKM. Here the CDR3 reads CASRPNRGVFYDEQFF. CDR3 sequence (DNA): TGTGCCAGCAGACCCAACAGGGGGGTCTTTTACGATGAGCAGTTCTTC.

This clonotype was detected a few times. This chain uses TRBV7-9 with TRBJ1-2; 10 nucleotides align to TRBD1. The CDR3 has 14 amino acids. V shed 5 bases and J 8 bases; nucleotides not matched to a gene: 8. Germline lookup yields CDR1 SEHNR and CDR2 FQNEAQ (reference sequence). The CDR3, as DNA: TGTGCCAGCAGCAGCAGGGACAGGGGTTTGGGCTACACCTTC. Protein: CASSSRDRGLGYTF. The variable domain in full, with the rest retrieved from reference TRBV7-9 and TRBJ1-2, is DTGVSQNPRHKITKRGQNVTFRCDPISEHNRLYWYRQTLGQGPEFLTYFQNEAQLEKSRLLSDRFSAERPKGSFSTLEIQRTEQGDSAMYLCASSSRDRGLGYTFGSGTRLTVV.